This entry is about one TCR beta chain. These data come from a study of blood T cell repertoires in COVID-19. The overall study: COVID-19 samples collected from the United States, Italy and Spain covered acute and convalescent phases.

Germline-derived CDR1 and CDR2 are LGHNA and YSLEER. With 4 bases removed from V and 1 base from J, the gap between germline ends came to 13 bases. The CDR3 runs 15 residues. Authors' analysis steps: Amplification from reference gene primers served as the basis for estimated nucleated cell counts. TCRdb's table, derived via immunoSEQ multiplex PCR, lists solely in-frame clones and lacks some. That table furnishes V, J and clone size, whereas the DNA furnished D and trimming. The sample has about 78,000 clones, approximately 89% seen once; the top ten hold 1.9%. This chain joins TRBV4-3 and TRBJ1-1; tentative D call: TRBD1 (6 bases). The sample consisted of peripheral blood. The receptor was derived from a woman in her sixties with acute or convalescent COVID-19. The CDR3 DNA is TGCGCCAGCAGCCTTACCTCGGACAGGAACACTGAAGCTTTCTTT. Residues: CASSLTSDRNTEAFF.